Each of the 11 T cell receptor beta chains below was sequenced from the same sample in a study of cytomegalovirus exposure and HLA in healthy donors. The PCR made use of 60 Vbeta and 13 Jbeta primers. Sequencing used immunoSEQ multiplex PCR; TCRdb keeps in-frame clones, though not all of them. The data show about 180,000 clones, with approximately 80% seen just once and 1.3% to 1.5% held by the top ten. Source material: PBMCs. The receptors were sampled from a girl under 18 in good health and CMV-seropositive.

CDR3 in DNA: TGTGCCAGCTTATACGGCCGGGTCGTGCGACTCGAGGATGGCTACACCTTC. The encoded protein is CASLYGRVVRLEDGYTF. The chain joins TRBV16 to TRBJ1-2; D gene ambiguous. Germline V gene sequence: CDR1 KGHSY, CDR2 FQNENV. Trimming took 8 bases from V and 6 from J, leaving 28 bases between them. The CDR3 totals 17 residues.

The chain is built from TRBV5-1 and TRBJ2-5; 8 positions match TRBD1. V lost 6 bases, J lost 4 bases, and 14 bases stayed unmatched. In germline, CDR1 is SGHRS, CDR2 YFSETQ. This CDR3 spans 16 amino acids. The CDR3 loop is CASTRTGSVLGETQYF. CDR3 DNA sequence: TGCGCCAGCACCCGGACAGGGTCGGTTTTGGGAGAGACCCAGTACTTC.

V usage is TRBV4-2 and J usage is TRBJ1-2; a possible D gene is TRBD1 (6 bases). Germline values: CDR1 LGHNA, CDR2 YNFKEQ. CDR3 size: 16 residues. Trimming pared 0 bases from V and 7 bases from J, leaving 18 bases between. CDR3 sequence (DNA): TGTGCCAGCAGCCAAGATACGGGAGGGGGGGCAGGTGGCTACACCTTC. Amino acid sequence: CASSQDTGGGAGGYTF.

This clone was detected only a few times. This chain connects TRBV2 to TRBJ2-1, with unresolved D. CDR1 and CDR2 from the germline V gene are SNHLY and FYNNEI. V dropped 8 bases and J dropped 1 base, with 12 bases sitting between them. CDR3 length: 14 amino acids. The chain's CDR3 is CASQKGGSYNEQFF. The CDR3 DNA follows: TGTGCCAGCCAGAAAGGCGGATCCTACAATGAGCAGTTCTTC.

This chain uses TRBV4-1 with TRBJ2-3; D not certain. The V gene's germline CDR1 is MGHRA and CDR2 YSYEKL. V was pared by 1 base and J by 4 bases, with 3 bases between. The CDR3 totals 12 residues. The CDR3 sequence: CASSQVSDTQYF. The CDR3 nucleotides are TGCGCCAGCAGCCAAGTATCAGATACGCAGTATTTT.

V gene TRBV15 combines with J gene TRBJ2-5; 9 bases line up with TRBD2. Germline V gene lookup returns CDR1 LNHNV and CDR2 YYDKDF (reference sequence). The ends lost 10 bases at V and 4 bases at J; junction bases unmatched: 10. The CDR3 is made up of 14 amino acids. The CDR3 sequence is CASRLRAGGETQYF. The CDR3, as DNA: TGTGCCAGCCGCCTTCGAGCGGGGGGAGAGACCCAGTACTTC.

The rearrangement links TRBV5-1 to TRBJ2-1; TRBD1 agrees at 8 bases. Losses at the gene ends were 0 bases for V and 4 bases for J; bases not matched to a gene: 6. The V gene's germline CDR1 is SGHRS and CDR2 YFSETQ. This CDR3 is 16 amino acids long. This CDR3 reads CASSLGSGQDYNEQFF. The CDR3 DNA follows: TGCGCCAGCAGCTTGGGGTCGGGACAGGATTACAATGAGCAGTTCTTC.

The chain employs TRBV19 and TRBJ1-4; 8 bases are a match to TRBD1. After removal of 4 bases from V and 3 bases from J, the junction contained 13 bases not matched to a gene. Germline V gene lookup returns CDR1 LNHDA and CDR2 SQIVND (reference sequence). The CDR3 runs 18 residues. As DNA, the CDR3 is TGTGCCAGTAGTAGGAGGACAGGGAGGATTCGAGCTAATGAAAAACTGTTTTTT. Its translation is CASSRRTGRIRANEKLFF.

CDR3 sequence: CASSYSRGTYGYTF. The CDR3 nucleotides are TGTGCCAGCAGTTACTCACGGGGAACCTATGGCTACACCTTC. V is TRBV6-5 and J is TRBJ1-2; D is ambiguous. With 0 bases removed from V and 4 bases from J, the gap between germline ends came to 9 bases. This CDR3 region has 14 residues. Germline assignment: CDR1 MNHEY and CDR2 SVGAGI.

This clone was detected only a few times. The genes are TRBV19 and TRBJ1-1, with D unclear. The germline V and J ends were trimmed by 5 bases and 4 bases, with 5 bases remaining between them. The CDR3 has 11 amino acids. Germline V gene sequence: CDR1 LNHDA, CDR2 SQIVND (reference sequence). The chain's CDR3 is CASSWSTEAFF. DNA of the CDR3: TGTGCCAGTAGTTGGAGCACTGAAGCTTTCTTT.

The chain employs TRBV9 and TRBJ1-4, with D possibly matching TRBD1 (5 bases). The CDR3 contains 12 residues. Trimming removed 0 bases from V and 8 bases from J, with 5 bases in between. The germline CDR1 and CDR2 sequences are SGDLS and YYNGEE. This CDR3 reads CASSVEGEKLFF. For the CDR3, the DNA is TGTGCCAGCAGCGTAGAGGGGGAAAAACTGTTTTTT.